Listed here are 30 T cell receptor beta chains from one sample, sequenced in a study of cytomegalovirus exposure and HLA in healthy donors. Produced via immunoSEQ multiplex PCR; TCRdb's table is partial and in-frame only. Counted here are hundreds of thousands of clones, roughly 88% occurring once; the ten biggest clones make up around an eighth. What was sequenced was PBMCs. These receptors came from a woman aged 25 to 39 in good health and CMV-seropositive.

The rearrangement links TRBV4-1 to TRBJ2-7, with 10 bases matching TRBD1. This CDR3 has 16 amino acids. Germline CDR1 is MGHRA and CDR2 is YSYEKL. J was trimmed by 4 bases and V by 4 bases; bases with no gene match: 10. This CDR3 is CASSPRRQGAQYEQYF. CDR3 bases: TGCGCCAGCAGCCCCAGGAGACAGGGGGCGCAATACGAGCAGTACTTC.

CDR3 amino acids: CASSLSTGYRTDTQYF. For the CDR3, the DNA is TGTGCCAGCAGTTTATCGACAGGTTACAGGACAGATACGCAGTATTTT. The chain joins TRBV27 to TRBJ2-3, with D perhaps matching TRBD1 (6 bases). This CDR3 has 16 amino acids. CDR1 is MNHEY and CDR2 is SMNVEV in the germline V gene (reference sequence). The V and J ends lost 0 bases and 3 bases respectively, with 13 bases between them.

V usage is TRBV30 and J usage is TRBJ1-5, with D possibly being TRBD1 (5 bases). The V end was cut by 0 bases, the J end by 11 bases, with 17 bases between. Germline CDR1 is GTSNPN and CDR2 is SVGIG (reference sequence). The CDR3 spans 14 residues. In nucleotides, the CDR3 is TGTGCCTGGAGTGTCCAGGGAAGGCAATCAGCCCAGCATTTT. It yields the protein CAWSVQGRQSAQHF. Complete variable domain (other parts from reference TRBV30 and TRBJ1-5): SQTIHQWPATLVQPVGSPLSLECTVEGTSNPNLYWYRQAAGRGLQLLFYSVGIGQISSEVPQNLSASRPQDRQFILSSKKLLLSDSGFYLCAWSVQGRQSAQHFGDGTRLSIL.

This chain uses TRBV6-4 with TRBJ2-3, with TRBD2 identical over 9 bases. The V segment lost 6 bases and the J segment 0 bases; nucleotides outside the gene matches: 1. The CDR3 runs to 14 residues. Germline-derived CDR1 and CDR2 are MRHNA and SNTAGT. The CDR3 sequence: CASRREGSTDTQYF. DNA of the CDR3: TGTGCCAGCAGGCGGGAGGGCAGCACAGATACGCAGTATTTT.

This clone was found once. The chain employs TRBV28 and TRBJ2-3; either TRBD1 or TRBD2 may fit D (6 bases each). Trimming stripped 6 bases from V and 2 bases from J, with 12 bases between. The CDR3 has 14 amino acids. Germline CDR1 is MDHEN and CDR2 is SYDVKM. CDR3 sequence: CASSPGDFTDTQYF. The CDR3, as DNA: TGTGCCAGCAGCCCAGGGGACTTCACAGATACGCAGTATTTT. Based on the CDR3 plus reference TRBV28 and TRBJ2-3, the full variable domain is DVKVTQSSRYLVKRTGEKVFLECVQDMDHENMFWYRQDPGLGLRLIYFSYDVKMKEKGDIPEGYSVSREKKERFSLILESASTNQTSMYLCASSPGDFTDTQYFGPGTRLTVL.

This clone was seen a handful of times. For the CDR3, the DNA is TGTGCCAGCAGCCGACAGGGGGACACTGAAGCTTTCTTT. Translating it yields CASSRQGDTEAFF. This chain connects TRBV7-6 to TRBJ1-1; 9 bases line up with TRBD1. V dropped 5 bases and J dropped 3; count of bases not matched to a gene: 1. The germline V gene has CDR1 SGHVS and CDR2 FNYEAQ. The CDR3 contains 13 residues.

This clone was detected a few times. The chain is built from TRBV7-8 and TRBJ1-2, with D hard to call. In germline, CDR1 is SGHVS, CDR2 FQNEAQ. Deletions cut 0 bases from V and 8 bases from J, with 16 bases between. CDR3 length: 15 residues. The CDR3 nucleotides are TGTGCCAGCAGCTTAGCGCTGGAGGGTGCGGGGGGCTACACCTTC. Protein product: CASSLALEGAGGYTF. Supplemented by reference TRBV7-8 and TRBJ1-2, the full variable domain reads GAGVSQSPRYKVAKRGQDVALRCDPISGHVSLFWYQQALGQGPEFLTYFQNEAQLDKSGLPSDRFFAERPEGSVSTLKIQRTQQEDSAVYLCASSLALEGAGGYTFGSGTRLTVV.

The genes are TRBV20-1 and TRBJ2-1; D uncertain. V was trimmed by 7 bases and J by 3 bases, leaving 7 bases between them. CDR3 size: 11 residues. The germline V gene has CDR1 DFQATT and CDR2 SNEGSKA (reference sequence). The CDR3 DNA reads TGCAGTGTCACAGACTACAATGAGCAGTTCTTC. Its protein is CSVTDYNEQFF.

The chain is built from TRBV10-1 and TRBJ2-7; D is ambiguous. CDR1 is WNHNN, CDR2 SYGVQD, per germline (reference sequence). V lost 0 bases and J 3 bases, leaving 9 bases between the germline ends. This CDR3 spans 14 amino acids. The CDR3 bases are TGCGCCAGCAGTGAGTCAGGAGCCGTCTACGAGCAGTACTTC. Residues: CASSESGAVYEQYF.

V and J are TRBV27 and TRBJ2-1; D is unresolved. With 0 bases removed from V and 2 bases from J, the gap between germline ends came to 17 bases. Germline CDR1 is MNHEY and CDR2 is SMNVEV (reference sequence). This CDR3 has 18 residues. The CDR3 DNA reads as TGTGCCAGCAGTTTATCGAGTGGTACCAGTCTCACCTACAATGAGCAGTTCTTC. Translated, it gives CASSLSSGTSLTYNEQFF.

V gene TRBV2 combines with J gene TRBJ1-2, with 10 bases aligning to TRBD1. Germline lookup yields CDR1 SNHLY and CDR2 FYNNEI. This CDR3 is built from 14 residues. With 6 bases clipped from V and 3 bases from J, the junction kept 4 bases outside the gene matches. The CDR3 DNA is TGTGCCAGCAGGCGGGACAGGGGTTACTATGGCTACACCTTC. Its protein is CASRRDRGYYGYTF. Looking up the rest from reference TRBV2 and TRBJ1-2 gives the full variable domain: EPEVTQTPSHQVTQMGQEVILRCVPISNHLYFYWYRQILGQKVEFLVSFYNNEISEKSEIFDDQFSVERPDGSNFTLKIRSTKLEDSAMYFCASRRDRGYYGYTFGSGTRLTVV.

The chain is built from TRBV11-2 and TRBJ1-2; D uncertain. Trimming took 0 bases from V and 7 from J, leaving 12 bases between them. This CDR3 has 14 amino acids. CDR1 is SGHAT, CDR2 FQNNGV, per germline. In nucleotides, the CDR3 is TGTGCCAGCAGCTTAGATCTAGGGTCGCCTGGCTACACCTTC. Translated: CASSLDLGSPGYTF.

To note about this clone: Sequence at one end of the junction differs from germline and may be a read error. The chain combines TRBV7-7 with TRBJ2-7, with D unresolved. From germline, CDR1 is SSHAT and CDR2 FNYEAQ (reference sequence). The CDR3 has 13 residues. The CDR3 DNA is TGTGCTAGCAGCCCCATCTCCTCCTACGAGCAGTACTTC. Amino acids: CASSPISSYEQYF. Full variable domain (outside the CDR3, taken from reference TRBV7-7 and TRBJ2-7): GAGVSQSPRYKVTKRGQDVTLRCDPISSHATLYWYQQALGQGPEFLTYFNYEAQPDKSGLPSDRFSAERPEGSISTLTIQRTEQRDSAMYRCASSPISSYEQYFGPGTRLTVT.

The V gene is TRBV2, the J gene TRBJ2-1; D possibly corresponds to TRBD2 (6 bases). The length of the CDR3 is 12 residues. From germline, CDR1 is SNHLY and CDR2 FYNNEI. V lost 9 bases and J 5 bases, leaving 11 bases between the germline ends. The CDR3 sequence is CARGGLHNEQFF. DNA of the CDR3: TGTGCCAGGGGAGGCCTGCACAATGAGCAGTTCTTC. The full variable domain, rest sourced from reference TRBV2 and TRBJ2-1, is EPEVTQTPSHQVTQMGQEVILRCVPISNHLYFYWYRQILGQKVEFLVSFYNNEISEKSEIFDDQFSVERPDGSNFTLKIRSTKLEDSAMYFCARGGLHNEQFFGPGTRLTVL.

This clone has just a few counts. The V call is TRBV15, the J call TRBJ1-5; 9 positions match TRBD1. CDR1 is LNHNV and CDR2 is YYDKDF in the germline V gene (reference sequence). This CDR3 has 16 residues. V lost 4 bases to trimming and J lost 2 bases; unmatched junction nucleotides: 6. CDR3 DNA sequence: TGTGCCACCAGCATCTCGGGACAGGGAGGCAATCAGCCCCAGCATTTT. It encodes CATSISGQGGNQPQHF.

The rearrangement joins TRBV2 to TRBJ2-7, with 11 bases identical to TRBD2. The length of the CDR3 is 17 residues. The germline CDR1 and CDR2 sequences are SNHLY and FYNNEI. V gave up 5 bases and J gave up 2 bases; unmatched junction bases: 11. CDR3 bases: TGTGCCAGCAGTCGAGGAAGACTAGCGGGACTCCCCTACGAGCAGTACTTC. It encodes CASSRGRLAGLPYEQYF.

V is TRBV11-1 and J is TRBJ2-5; 11 bases map to TRBD2. The CDR3 runs 15 residues. Trimming removed 3 bases from V and 2 bases from J; junction bases left unmatched: 2. Germline V gene lookup returns CDR1 SGHAT and CDR2 FQDESV (reference sequence). CDR3 sequence reads: CASSFTSGRQETQYF. The CDR3 nucleotides are TGTGCCAGCAGCTTTACTAGCGGGAGACAAGAGACCCAGTACTTC.

The chain combines TRBV7-3 with TRBJ2-3; 7 bases agree with TRBD1. The ends lost 5 bases at V and 0 bases at J; junction bases unmatched: 2. CDR1 is SGHTA, CDR2 FQGTGA, per germline. This CDR3 region has 14 residues. The CDR3 here is CASSTGQSTDTQYF. Written as DNA, the CDR3 is TGTGCCAGCAGCACGGGACAGAGCACAGATACGCAGTATTTT.

V is TRBV9 and J is TRBJ1-2; D gene ambiguous. V was cut by 5 bases and J by 5 bases, with 4 bases left in between. The CDR3 sequence is 10 residues long. Germline V gives CDR1 SGDLS, CDR2 YYNGEE. CDR3 DNA: TGTGCCAGCAGGGGATATGGCTACACCTTC. Encoded protein: CASRGYGYTF. The variable domain in full, completed from reference TRBV9 and TRBJ1-2, reads DSGVTQTPKHLITATGQRVTLRCSPRSGDLSVYWYQQSLDQGLQFLIQYYNGEERAKGNILERFSAQQFPDLHSELNLSSLELGDSALYFCASRGYGYTFGSGTRLTVV.

In its sample, this clone was seen once. This chain uses TRBV6-1 with TRBJ1-3; D is ambiguous. From germline, CDR1 is MNHNS and CDR2 SASEGT. CDR3 length equals 15 residues. Between the trimmed V and J ends, which lost 2 bases and 0 bases, there was a span of 8 bases. CDR3 in amino acids: CASSESGDSGNTIYF. The CDR3 DNA reads TGTGCCAGCAGTGAATCGGGAGACTCTGGAAACACCATATATTTT.

The CDR3 coding sequence is TGCAGTGCACGGCTGGCCGGCGGCTACACCTTC. Protein sequence: CSARLAGGYTF. This sequence joins TRBV20-1 and TRBJ1-2; D unresolved. This CDR3 is built from 11 residues. Germline-derived CDR1 and CDR2 are DFQATT and SNEGSKA (reference sequence). V lost 6 bases and J lost 8, with 13 bases in between.

The V call is TRBV10-3, the J call TRBJ1-2; D gene uncertain. Germline values: CDR1 ENHRY, CDR2 SYGVKD. V was shortened by 8 bases and J by 3 bases, with 7 bases between the two germline ends. The CDR3 is made up of 11 amino acids. CDR3 sequence: CAIEGHYGYTF. In DNA form, the CDR3 reads TGTGCCATCGAAGGGCACTATGGCTACACCTTC.

The gene calls are TRBV7-2 and TRBJ2-7, with D maybe TRBD2 (6 bases). Trimming pared 1 base from V and 2 bases from J, leaving 15 bases between. The CDR3 runs to 16 residues. The V gene's germline CDR1 is SGHTA and CDR2 FQGNSA. The CDR3 coding sequence is TGTGCCAGCAGCTTAGAATCAGTTGGGGAGGCCTACGAGCAGTACTTC. Translating it yields CASSLESVGEAYEQYF.

V and J are TRBV15 and TRBJ2-5; 10 bases are shared with TRBD1. Trimming took 3 bases from V and 4 from J; bases not matched to a gene: 5. Per the germline V gene, CDR1 is LNHNV and CDR2 is YYDKDF (reference sequence). This CDR3 contains 15 residues. The CDR3 sequence is CATSSKGQGRETQYF. The CDR3 DNA follows: TGTGCCACCAGCAGTAAGGGACAGGGGAGAGAGACCCAGTACTTC.

The chain employs TRBV29-1 and TRBJ1-1; D might be TRBD1 (5 bases). The germline CDR1 and CDR2 sequences are SQVTM and ANQGSEA. CDR3 length equals 14 residues. In DNA, the CDR3 is TGCAGTGCTACCGGGGGGAGATCGAACACTGAAGCTTTCTTT. This sequence encodes CSATGGRSNTEAFF. The full variable domain, completed using reference TRBV29-1 and TRBJ1-1, is SAVISQKPSRDICQRGTSLTIQCQVDSQVTMMFWYRQQPGQSLTLIATANQGSEATYESGFVIDKFPISRPNLTFSTLTVSNMSPEDSSIYLCSATGGRSNTEAFFGQGTRLTVV.

The table lists this clone with a few counts. The rearrangement links TRBV6-5 to TRBJ2-1; the D is unclear. Trimming cost V 0 bases and J 10 bases, with 13 bases left between them. CDR1 and CDR2 from the germline V gene are MNHEY and SVGAGI. The CDR3 length is 14 residues. CDR3 sequence (DNA): TGTGCCAGCAGTTACTCGGATCAACGGCTAGAGCAGTTCTTC. Its protein is CASSYSDQRLEQFF.

Ten or more counts support this clone. The chain uses TRBV6-1 and TRBJ1-5; maybe TRBD1 (5 bases). Per the germline V gene, CDR1 is MNHNS and CDR2 is SASEGT. The V gene lost 5 bases and the J gene lost 5 bases, with 10 bases spanning the gap. The CDR3 spans 13 residues. CDR3 region: CASSWDRDQPQHF. The CDR3 DNA follows: TGTGCCAGCAGTTGGGACCGCGATCAGCCCCAGCATTTT.

The chain carries TRBV4-1 and TRBJ1-2; D unclear. Germline CDR1 and CDR2: MGHRA and YSYEKL. V dropped 0 bases and J dropped 1 base, with 9 bases sitting between them. The CDR3 totals 15 residues. The CDR3 DNA reads as TGCGCCAGCAGCCAAGAGGAGACACTTAACTATGGCTACACCTTC. Residues: CASSQEETLNYGYTF.

The chain combines TRBV9 with TRBJ2-7, with D possibly TRBD2 on 6 matching bases. V lost 2 bases and J 3 bases, leaving 12 bases between the germline ends. The CDR3 has 14 residues. The germline gives CDR1 SGDLS, CDR2 YYNGEE. DNA for the CDR3: TGTGCCAGCAGCGTTGGGACTGTAGGCTACGAGCAGTACTTC. Translation: CASSVGTVGYEQYF.

This clone has a handful of counts. This rearrangement joins TRBV2 to TRBJ1-2; a possible D gene is TRBD1 (5 bases). This CDR3 is built from 13 residues. V lost 7 bases and J lost 7, with 16 bases in between. Per germline, CDR1 SNHLY and CDR2 FYNNEI. CDR3 DNA sequence: TGTGCCAGCATCGGCGATCACGGGGGTGGCTACACCTTC. This sequence encodes CASIGDHGGGYTF.